These T cell receptor beta chains were read from a single sample in a study of T cell repertoires in cytomegalovirus infection. MiXCR was run by TCRdb on the reads, yielding one entry per CDR3 protein. This table holds 350,000 to 450,000 distinct CDR3 sequences, 15% to 20% found once. Input material: PBMCs. These receptors were taken from a human donor in good health (CMV status not recorded). Some clones in this sample may be carry-over from other donors' samples. The CDR3 runs from the conserved cysteine through the conserved F or W. A D gene is named only where the DNA matches it firmly.

TRBV6-1	TRBJ1-6	15	-	CASRLVQGQSSPLHF
TRBV7-2	TRBJ1-5	15	-	CASSLESDSNQPQHF
TRBV7-2	TRBJ2-3	16	-	CASSLSDLLGTDTQYF
TRBV7-2	TRBJ2-5	16	TRBD2	CASSPWTSGGAETQYF
TRBV28	TRBJ2-7	15	-	CASSSPGLHGYEQYF
TRBV19	TRBJ2-1	15	-	CASSIESSPRDEQFF
TRBV29-1	TRBJ2-3	14	-	CSVDGRGKSDTQYF
TRBV4-2	TRBJ2-5	15	-	CASSQDVTSQETQYF
TRBV12-3/TRBV12-4	TRBJ2-7	17	TRBD2	CANPGGLAGVISYEQYF
TRBV11-2	TRBJ2-1	11	-	CASSPGGGQFF
TRBV7-9	TRBJ2-5	14	TRBD1	CASSSDRGLETQYF
TRBV4-1	TRBJ2-3	16	-	CAGSQGRMIVGDTQYF
TRBV2	TRBJ1-1	15	TRBD1	CASSEEVQGDTEAFF
TRBV14	TRBJ2-7	15	-	CASSQYAGITYEQYF
TRBV5-5	TRBJ2-1	14	-	CASSLEWGSGEQFF
TRBV6-2/TRBV6-3	TRBJ2-3	13	-	CATGWDPFNMQYF
TRBV2	TRBJ1-5	13	TRBD1	CASGNRGVAPQHF
TRBV28	TRBJ1-2	12	-	CASSATNYGYTF
TRBV20-1	TRBJ2-5	13	TRBD2	CSASGLADETQYF
TRBV5-1	TRBJ1-6	14	-	CASSFGTLLSPLHF
TRBV19	TRBJ2-1	13	TRBD1	CASRGTESNEQFF
TRBV4-2	TRBJ1-1	11	-	CASSGNAEAFF
TRBV7-2	TRBJ2-1	15	TRBD1	CASSLRTGEYNEQFF
TRBV5-4	TRBJ2-1	13	-	CASSLELENEQFF
TRBV5-8	TRBJ2-7	15	-	CASSFGPGTGYEQYF
TRBV12-3/TRBV12-4	TRBJ2-1	14	-	CASSPLTHTDEQFF
TRBV7-2	TRBJ1-4	14	-	CASSLDPRGEKLFF
TRBV7-2	TRBJ1-1	14	-	CASSQDGLNTEAFF
TRBV2	TRBJ1-1	15	-	CASRVRIALNTEAFF
TRBV4-1	TRBJ2-3	17	TRBD2	CASSQTGGGRAADTQYF
TRBV12-3/TRBV12-4	TRBJ1-1	16	-	CASSSERQAMNTEAFF
TRBV20-1	TRBJ1-5	15	-	CSARDENLSNQPQHF
TRBV2	TRBJ1-1	13	-	CASSNRVNTEAFF
TRBV12-3/TRBV12-4	TRBJ2-1	15	TRBD2	CASSYSGASSDEQFF
TRBV7-9	TRBJ2-5	13	TRBD2	CASSPVAGETQYF
TRBV7-2	TRBJ2-1	15	-	CASSAGGLSLYEQFF
TRBV19	TRBJ2-2	17	-	CASSSGLLRRTTGELFF
TRBV7-2	TRBJ2-7	15	-	CASSLTPSSSYEQYF
TRBV7-9	TRBJ2-7	13	-	CASSLRSDGEQYF
TRBV7-2	TRBJ2-1	13	TRBD2	CASSSRTRHEQFF
TRBV7-2	TRBJ1-4	14	-	CASSLSRDNEKLFF
TRBV19	TRBJ1-2	12	-	CASSGVIYGYTF
TRBV29-1	TRBJ2-3	13	-	CSVVRRGTDTQYF
TRBV7-6	TRBJ2-1	12	-	CASSRFMGEQFF
TRBV20-1	TRBJ2-5	14	-	CSAQRGGHQETQYF
TRBV6-5	TRBJ1-2	14	-	CASSYGTPYYGYTF
TRBV7-2	TRBJ2-3	17	-	CASSLVEAGLLTDTQYF
TRBV12-5	TRBJ2-1	16	-	CASGLLSRTNYNEQFF
TRBV2	TRBJ2-3	17	TRBD1	CASSESVTGGRTDTQYF
TRBV12-3/TRBV12-4	TRBJ2-3	15	-	CASSLMLYYADTQYF
TRBV2	TRBJ2-3	17	-	CASKERARGQFTDTQYF
TRBV10-3	TRBJ2-1	14	TRBD2	CATGTSGGYNEQFF
TRBV29-1	TRBJ2-3	14	-	CSVEGRDQLDTQYF
TRBV5-1	TRBJ1-1	13	-	CASSRALNTEAFF